Following are 10 T cell receptor beta chains from one sample sequenced in a study of beta chain features in type 1 diabetes. Investigators reverse transcribed all isolated RNA, so they sequenced expressed TCRB transcripts. TCRdb keeps only in-frame clones here, not all; method: immunoSEQ multiplex PCR. The repertoire includes more than 100,000 clones, about 17% of them detected once, and roughly 2.5% sits in the top ten. No cognate antigen is known for these TCRs. General study results and limits: Shortening that was moderate but significant affected the TCRB CDR3s of Type 1 diabetes patients in all four CD4+ subsets.

The sample was central memory CD4+ T cells from blood. The receptors come from a man under 40 with type 1 diabetes.

This clone was seen a handful of times. The chain uses TRBV30 and TRBJ2-2, with D uncertain. The CDR3 loop spans 13 amino acids. Trimming stripped 2 bases from V and 7 bases from J, with 11 bases between. Germline V gene data show CDR1 as GTSNPN and CDR2 as SVGIG (reference sequence). In nucleotides, the CDR3 is TGTGCCTGGAGTAGAGGCCCCGGCGGGGAGCTGTTTTTT. Protein product: CAWSRGPGGELFF. The full variable domain, in which reference TRBV30 and TRBJ2-2 provide the parts outside the CDR3, is SQTIHQWPATLVQPVGSPLSLECTVEGTSNPNLYWYRQAAGRGLQLLFYSVGIGQISSEVPQNLSASRPQDRQFILSSKKLLLSDSGFYLCAWSRGPGGELFFGEGSRLTVL.

In its sample, this clone was seen a few times. The V and J genes are TRBV29-1 and TRBJ1-2, with TRBD1 matching 11 bases. Germline V gives CDR1 SQVTM, CDR2 ANQGSEA. Trimming at V came to 6 bases and at J to 6 bases, leaving 12 bases not matched to a gene. This CDR3 has 15 amino acids. CDR3 in amino acids: CSVGTGGFWADGYTF. The CDR3 DNA sequence: TGCAGCGTCGGGACAGGGGGGTTCTGGGCGGATGGCTACACCTTC.

This clone appeared a few times. V usage is TRBV28 and J usage is TRBJ2-7; D perhaps matches TRBD2 (5 bases). Germline assignment: CDR1 MDHEN and CDR2 SYDVKM. Trimming shortened V by 4 bases and J by 4 bases, and 14 bases separated the two germline ends. The CDR3 is 14 residues long. In DNA, the CDR3 is TGTGCCAGCAGTTCCGGAGGCAGCCTATACGAGCAGTACTTC. This translates into CASSSGGSLYEQYF.

This rearrangement joins TRBV4-3 to TRBJ1-4, with D possibly TRBD1 on 6 matching bases. There are 16 residues in the CDR3. V lost 1 base to trimming and J lost 3 bases, with 12 bases between them. Germline CDR1 LGHNA, CDR2 YSLEER. The CDR3 sequence: CASSQGNRVSNEKLFF. CDR3 coding DNA: TGCGCCAGCAGCCAAGGGAACAGGGTTTCTAATGAAAAACTGTTTTTT.

This clone has just a few counts. The J gene is TRBJ1-1, the V gene TRBV7-9, with no clear D. Germline CDR1 reads SEHNR; CDR2 reads FQNEAQ (reference sequence). Trimming cost V 1 base and J 0 bases, with 6 bases left between them. The CDR3 runs to 14 residues. The CDR3 DNA follows: TGTGCCAGCAGCTTAGGAGAAATGAACACTGAAGCTTTCTTT. This gives the protein CASSLGEMNTEAFF.

This chain links TRBV11-2 with TRBJ2-5; D gene uncertain. Trimming cost V 5 bases and J 2 bases, with 3 bases left between them. The CDR3 loop spans 11 amino acids. Germline V gives CDR1 SGHAT, CDR2 FQNNGV. The DNA for the CDR3 is TGTGCCAGCAGCCTACAAGAGACCCAGTACTTC. This codes for CASSLQETQYF.

The genes are TRBV4-2 and TRBJ1-6; D not resolved. The CDR3 sequence is 17 residues long. Trimming cost V 0 bases and J 3 bases, with 12 bases left between them. Germline V CDR1 and CDR2: LGHNA, YNFKEQ. Written as DNA, the CDR3 is TGTGCCAGCAGCCAAGATCAGAAGATAATCTATAATTCACCCCTCCACTTT. Its translation: CASSQDQKIIYNSPLHF.

This clone was seen once. One junction end does not reproduce the germline sequence, and a read error may be involved. This chain links TRBV9 with TRBJ2-7; 13 bases match TRBD2. Germline-derived CDR1 and CDR2 are SGDLS and YYNGEE. This CDR3 comprises 15 residues. DNA for the CDR3: TGTGCCAGCAGCGTCGGGACTAGCGGGGTCTACAAGCAGTACTTC. Encoded protein: CASSVGTSGVYKQYF.

This clone has more than one count but fewer than ten. The chain joins TRBV21-1 to TRBJ1-2. TRBV21-1 constitutes a pseudogene. The CDR3 spans 14 residues. CDR3 DNA sequence: TGTGCCAGCAGCAGAGGGAAGCAGGTCGCTGGCTACACCTTC. Translated: CASSRGKQVAGYTF.

The chain recombines TRBV29-1 with TRBJ2-5; D might be TRBD1 or TRBD2, each matching 5 bases. The CDR3 spans 13 residues. CDR1 and CDR2 from the germline V gene are SQVTM and ANQGSEA. V lost 4 bases and J 4 bases, leaving 13 bases between the germline ends. The CDR3, as DNA: TGCAGCGTTGTGGGACGTCTGGTAGAGACCCAGTACTTC. Its translation: CSVVGRLVETQYF.